A single sample is the source of the 3 T cell receptor beta chains below, sequenced in a study of cytomegalovirus exposure and HLA in healthy donors listed by TCRdb under 2017. Receptor amplification or capture employed the immunoSEQ multiplex PCR assay. TCRdb holds this immuneACCESS table with in-frame rearrangements only. Some clones are missing; in checked studies, unresolved V genes explain under half, and the rest has no known cause. Recorded for this sample are 140,000 or so clones; 90% of them occurred a single time. The ten biggest clones cover less than 8% of the sample. The sample comprised PBMCs. These receptors all come from a woman under 40 in good health and CMV-seropositive.

V and J are TRBV2 and TRBJ2-1; 8 bases are a match to TRBD2. CDR1 SNHLY and CDR2 FYNNEI come from the germline V gene. CDR3 length: 17 amino acids. J lost 3 bases, V lost 2 bases, and 9 bases had no gene match. CDR3 sequence: CASSELLAGIGYNEQFF. The CDR3 DNA reads TGTGCCAGCAGTGAACTGCTAGCGGGCATTGGCTACAATGAGCAGTTCTTC.

This sequence joins TRBV28 and TRBJ1-1, with D unclear. There are 12 residues in the CDR3. The V end was cut by 2 bases, the J end by 7 bases, with 8 bases between. Germline V gene lookup returns CDR1 MDHEN and CDR2 SYDVKM. The CDR3 region has the DNA TGTGCCAGCAGTTTAGAGGCGCGTGAAGCTTTCTTT. Its protein is CASSLEAREAFF.

The chain's CDR3 is CASSLDALNTEAFF. As DNA, the CDR3 is TGCGCCAGCAGCTTGGATGCGTTGAACACTGAAGCTTTCTTT. This chain connects TRBV5-1 to TRBJ1-1; no firm D call. Trimming removed 0 bases at V and 0 bases at J, with 6 bases between. Germline V gives CDR1 SGHRS, CDR2 YFSETQ. The CDR3 totals 14 residues.